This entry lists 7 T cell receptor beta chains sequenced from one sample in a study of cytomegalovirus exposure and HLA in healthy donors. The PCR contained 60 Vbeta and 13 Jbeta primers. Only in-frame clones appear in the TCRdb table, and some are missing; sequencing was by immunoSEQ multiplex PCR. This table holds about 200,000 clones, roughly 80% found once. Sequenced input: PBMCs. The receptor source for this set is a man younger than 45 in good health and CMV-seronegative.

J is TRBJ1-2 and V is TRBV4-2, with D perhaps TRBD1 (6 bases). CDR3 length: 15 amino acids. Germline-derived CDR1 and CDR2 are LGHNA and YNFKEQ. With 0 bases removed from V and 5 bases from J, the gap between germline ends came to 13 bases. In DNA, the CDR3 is TGTGCCAGCAGCCAAGACAGGGGTTCCTATTATGGCTACACCTTC. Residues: CASSQDRGSYYGYTF.

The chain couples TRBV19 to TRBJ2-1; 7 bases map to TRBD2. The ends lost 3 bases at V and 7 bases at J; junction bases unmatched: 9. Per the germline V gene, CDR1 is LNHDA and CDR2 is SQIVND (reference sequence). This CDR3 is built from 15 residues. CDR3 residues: CASSILADPRNEQFF. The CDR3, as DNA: TGTGCCAGTAGTATCCTAGCGGACCCGAGGAATGAGCAGTTCTTC.

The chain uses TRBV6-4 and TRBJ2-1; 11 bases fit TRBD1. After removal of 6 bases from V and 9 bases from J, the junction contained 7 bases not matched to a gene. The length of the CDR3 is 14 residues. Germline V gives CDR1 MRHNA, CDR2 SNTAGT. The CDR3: CASRASGQGGEQFF. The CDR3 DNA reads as TGTGCCAGCAGGGCCTCGGGACAGGGGGGTGAGCAGTTCTTC.

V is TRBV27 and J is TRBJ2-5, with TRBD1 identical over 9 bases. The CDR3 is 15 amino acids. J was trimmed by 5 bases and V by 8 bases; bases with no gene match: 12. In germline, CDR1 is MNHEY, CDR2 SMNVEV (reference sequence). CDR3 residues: CASGAGTGRRETQYF. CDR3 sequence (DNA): TGTGCCAGCGGGGCGGGGACAGGGCGCAGGGAGACCCAGTACTTC.

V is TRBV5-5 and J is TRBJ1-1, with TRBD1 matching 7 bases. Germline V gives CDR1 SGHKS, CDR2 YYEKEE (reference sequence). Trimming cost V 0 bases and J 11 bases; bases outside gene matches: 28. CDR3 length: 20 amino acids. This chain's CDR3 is CASSLVVVSPGTAVISGAFF. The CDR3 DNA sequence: TGTGCCAGCAGCTTGGTCGTGGTATCCCCCGGGACAGCAGTTATCTCGGGGGCTTTCTTT.

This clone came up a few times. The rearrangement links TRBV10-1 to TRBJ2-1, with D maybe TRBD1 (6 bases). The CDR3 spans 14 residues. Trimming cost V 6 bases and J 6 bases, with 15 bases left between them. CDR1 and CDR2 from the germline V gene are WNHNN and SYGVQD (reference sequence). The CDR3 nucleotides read TGCGCCAGCAGCCTATCCCAAGGGGGCAATGAGCAGTTCTTC. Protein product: CASSLSQGGNEQFF.

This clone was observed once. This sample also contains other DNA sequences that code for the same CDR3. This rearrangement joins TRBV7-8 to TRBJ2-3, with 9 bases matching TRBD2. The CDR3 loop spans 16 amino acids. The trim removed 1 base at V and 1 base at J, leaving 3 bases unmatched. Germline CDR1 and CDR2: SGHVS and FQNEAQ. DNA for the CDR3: TGTGCCAGCAGCTTAGGCGGGGGGGCGGGCACAGATACGCAGTATTTT. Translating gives CASSLGGGAGTDTQYF.